Reported below is one TCR beta chain. The data were obtained in a study of blood T cell repertoires in COVID-19. Overall study context: Collection of acute and convalescent COVID-19 samples took place in the United States, Italy and Spain. Sample material is recorded as cDNA or gDNA derived from T cells, B-cell-depleted T cells, or PBMCs.

CDR3 length: 15 residues. From germline, CDR1 is SGHNT and CDR2 YYREEE (reference sequence). The V end was cut by 0 bases, the J end by 0 bases, with 10 bases between. Original analysis: Amplification of reference gene primers was used by the study to estimate nucleated cell counts. Sequenced by immunoSEQ multiplex PCR; TCRdb stores in-frame clones only, minus some. The D gene and trimming were derived from the DNA, and the V and J assignments and clone size from that table. The repertoire holds tens of thousands of clones, with 89% as singletons. The genes are TRBV5-4 and TRBJ2-7; no clear D gene. This clonotype was obtained from a human donor in a cohort sampled during active COVID-19. Sequenced sample: peripheral blood. The CDR3 coding sequence is TGTGCCAGCAGCTTGGCTCCAACTAACTCCTACGAGCAGTACTTC. Translated, it gives CASSLAPTNSYEQYF.